Listed below are T cell receptor beta chains from one sample, sequenced in a study of response to subunit inactivated influenza vaccine. TCRdb recomputed calls from the RT-PCR reads with MiXCR, one row per CDR3 protein. The table has 400,000 to 550,000 distinct CDR3 sequences, approximately 24% seen once. The specimen was CD4+ T cells sorted from PBMCs, collected approximately 5 days after vaccination. The receptors shown here come from a man aged 50 or older who received an inactivated influenza vaccine. CDR3s include the opening cysteine and the closing phenylalanine or tryptophan. The order of the fields is D gene, J gene, V gene, clone size, CDR3 DNA, CDR3 protein. The D gene is left open where the match is weak. A row's size may be missing; if present it is once, few, many or a size class.

>NA|TRBJ2-3|TRBV4-2|NA
TGTGCCAGCAGCCAAGGCAGGGACGCAGATACGCAGTATTTT
CASSQGRDADTQYF
>TRBD1|TRBJ2-2|TRBV10-3|NA
TGTGCCATCAGGGGGACAGAAGCCGGGGAGCTGTTTTTT
CAIRGTEAGELFF
>TRBD2|TRBJ2-1|TRBV7-2|many
TGTGCCAGCAGCGTCGGGGGGGGGATCACTGAGCAGTTCTTC
CASSVGGGITEQFF
>NA|TRBJ1-6|TRBV20-1|many
TGCAGTGCTATGGGGGAGGGTTCACCCCTCCACTTT
CSAMGEGSPLHF
>TRBD1|TRBJ2-1|TRBV29-1|NA
TGCAGCGGACAGGGGTACAATGAGCAGTTCTTC
CSGQGYNEQFF
>TRBD2|TRBJ2-7|TRBV4-1|NA
TGCGCCAGCAGCTACAGGCGCCATGAAAAGGGACTAGCGGGAGGATCCTACGAGCAGTACTTC
CASSYRRHEKGLAGGSYEQYF
>TRBD2|TRBJ2-1|TRBV5-1|many
TGTGCCAGCAGCTTGACTAGCGGATACAATGAGCAGTTCTTC
CASSLTSGYNEQFF
>NA|TRBJ1-5|TRBV10-3|NA
TGTGCCATCAGTGAGGTGGAGGGGAATCAGCCCCAGCATTTT
CAISEVEGNQPQHF
>TRBD1|TRBJ2-3|TRBV28|NA
TGTGCCAGCAGGAGAGGGGGCCGAACAGATACGCAGTATTTT
CASRRGGRTDTQYF
>TRBD1|TRBJ1-5|TRBV20-1|NA
TGCGGAATACAGGGGGGAGGCAATCAGCCCCAGCATTTT
CGIQGGGNQPQHF
>NA|TRBJ2-7|TRBV7-2|NA
TGTGCCAGCAGCTTGGGGGAAACCTCCTACGAGCAGTACTTC
CASSLGETSYEQYF
>NA|TRBJ2-3|TRBV6-1|NA
TGTGCCAGCAGTCTAATGGGGTTCACAGATACGCAGTATTTT
CASSLMGFTDTQYF
>NA|TRBJ2-3|TRBV5-1|NA
TGCGCCAGCAGCTTGGTCGAGCGTGGTACGCAGTATTTT
CASSLVERGTQYF
>NA|TRBJ1-1|TRBV12-3/TRBV12-4|few
TGTGCCAGCAGCCCTCCCGGACTGAAGAACACTGAAGCTTTCTTT
CASSPPGLKNTEAFF
>NA|TRBJ2-5|TRBV20-1|few
TGCAGTGCTAGAGATTTCGGTAGTAGAGAGACCCAGTACTTC
CSARDFGSRETQYF
>TRBD2|TRBJ2-1|TRBV5-1|few
TGCGCCAGCAGCTTGGAAGTCGGGGGGGTCCCCTACAATGAGCAGTTCTTC
CASSLEVGGVPYNEQFF
>TRBD1|TRBJ1-2|TRBV19|NA
TGTGCCAGTAGTTCCGGGACAGGGGTCTATGGCTACACCTTC
CASSSGTGVYGYTF
>TRBD1|TRBJ2-5|TRBV4-2|NA
TGTGCCAGCAGCCTAGGGACAGGCTGGGAGACCCAGTACTTC
CASSLGTGWETQYF
>TRBD2|TRBJ2-7|TRBV6-2/TRBV6-3|few
TGTGCCAGCAAGCTAGCGGAAACCTACGAGCAGTACTTC
CASKLAETYEQYF
>TRBD2|TRBJ2-7|TRBV4-3|NA
TGCGCCAGCAGCCAAGGGATTAGCGGGAGGGCCTACGAGCAGTACTTC
CASSQGISGRAYEQYF
>NA|TRBJ2-6|TRBV5-1|few
TGCGCCAGCAGCCAGGGGAATGGGGCTGGGGCCAACGTCCTGACTTTC
CASSQGNGAGANVLTF
>NA|TRBJ1-1|TRBV3-1|NA
TGTGCCAGCACCCAAGGCAGGGACACTGAAGCTTTCTTT
CASTQGRDTEAFF
>NA|TRBJ1-1|TRBV5-1|NA
TGCGCCAGCAGCTTGTGGGAGGTGGGTAGCACTGAAGCTTTCTTT
CASSLWEVGSTEAFF
>NA|TRBJ2-1|TRBV4-1|few
TGCGCCAGCAGCCATCTCCAGACAATCCGCTCCTACAATGAGCAGTTCTTC
CASSHLQTIRSYNEQFF
>TRBD1|TRBJ2-3|TRBV28|few
TGTGCCAGCAGTTTAACAGGGGTTTTTTCAACAGATACGCAGTATTTT
CASSLTGVFSTDTQYF
>NA|TRBJ2-4|TRBV29-1|medium-sized
TGCAGCGTTTCAGGGGGGATAGAGCCGAAAAACATTCAGTACTTC
CSVSGGIEPKNIQYF
>NA|TRBJ2-3|TRBV5-5|few
TGTGCCAGCAGCTGGGACCGGGACGGACAGACAAATACGCAGTATTTT
CASSWDRDGQTNTQYF
>NA|TRBJ2-5|TRBV6-2/TRBV6-3|many
TGTGCCAGCAGACAAGAGACCCAGTACTTC
CASRQETQYF
>TRBD1|TRBJ1-1|TRBV4-2|NA
TGTGCCAGCAGCCAACAGGGGGAAACTGAAGCTTTCTTT
CASSQQGETEAFF
>NA|TRBJ2-7|TRBV2|NA
TGTGCCAGCAGTGAACAAACGGGTGCCCGTTACGAGCAGTACTTC
CASSEQTGARYEQYF
>NA|TRBJ2-7|TRBV7-9|NA
TGTGCCAGCAGCTTAGCAGGGGCCCCGATGGAGCAGTACTTC
CASSLAGAPMEQYF
>NA|TRBJ1-2|TRBV29-1|few
TGCAGCGTTGAAGATCTTCTTAAGAGGGGCGCCAACTATGGCTACACCTTC
CSVEDLLKRGANYGYTF
>NA|TRBJ2-5|TRBV29-1|NA
TGCAGCGTTGCCGCGGCTCGCGGGGAGACCCAGTACTTC
CSVAAARGETQYF
>NA|TRBJ1-5|TRBV12-3/TRBV12-4|few
TGTGCCAGCAGTTTGAGGGAAAGCAATCAGCCCCAGCATTTT
CASSLRESNQPQHF
>NA|TRBJ2-5|TRBV25-1|many
TGTGCCAGCAGTGAATACAAGGGGGGCTCTCAAGAGACCCAGTACTTC
CASSEYKGGSQETQYF
>NA|TRBJ2-5|TRBV24-1|NA
TGTGCCACCAGTGGGGTAGGGACCCAGACCCAGTACTTC
CATSGVGTQTQYF
>NA|TRBJ2-1|TRBV3-1|NA
TGTGCCAGCAGCCTGCCCTTCAATGAGCAGTTCTTC
CASSLPFNEQFF
>TRBD2|TRBJ2-7|TRBV5-1|few
TGCGCCAGCAGCGCCGGAGGGGCGGGAGTTTACTACGAGCAGTACTTC
CASSAGGAGVYYEQYF
>NA|TRBJ1-4|TRBV6-1|few
TGTGCCAGCAGTGAATGGGGGGAAAAACTGTTTTTT
CASSEWGEKLFF
>NA|TRBJ1-2|TRBV24-1|NA
TGTGCCACCAGTGACCCGCAGGGTTCCCACTATGGCTACACCTTC
CATSDPQGSHYGYTF
>TRBD2|TRBJ2-1|TRBV20-1|few
TGCAGTGCTCCCCCGAGGAGTGGGAGGGCCTCCTACAATGAGCAGTTCTTC
CSAPPRSGRASYNEQFF